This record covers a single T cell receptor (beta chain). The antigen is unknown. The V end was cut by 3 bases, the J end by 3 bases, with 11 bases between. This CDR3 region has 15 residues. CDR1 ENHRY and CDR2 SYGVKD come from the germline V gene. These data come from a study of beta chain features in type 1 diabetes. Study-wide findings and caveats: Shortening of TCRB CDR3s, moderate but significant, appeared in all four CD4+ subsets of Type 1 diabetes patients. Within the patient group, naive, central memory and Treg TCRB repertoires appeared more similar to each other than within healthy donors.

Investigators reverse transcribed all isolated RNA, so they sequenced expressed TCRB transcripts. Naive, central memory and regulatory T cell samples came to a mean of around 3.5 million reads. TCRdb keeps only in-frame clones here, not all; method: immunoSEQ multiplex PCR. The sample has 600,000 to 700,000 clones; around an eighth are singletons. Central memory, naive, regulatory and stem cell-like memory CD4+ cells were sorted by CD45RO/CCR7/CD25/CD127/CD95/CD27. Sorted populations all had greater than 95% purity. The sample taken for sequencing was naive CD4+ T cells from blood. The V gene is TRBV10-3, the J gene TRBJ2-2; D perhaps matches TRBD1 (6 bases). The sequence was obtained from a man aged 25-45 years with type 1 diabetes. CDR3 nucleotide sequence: TGTGCCATCAGTGAAACCTCAGGGGACACCGGGGAGCTGTTTTTT. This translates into CAISETSGDTGELFF.